This T cell receptor (beta chain) was recovered during a study of beta chain features in type 1 diabetes. Sorted cells reached over 98% purity in every population. V dropped 5 bases and J dropped 4; count of bases not matched to a gene: 11. The CDR3 totals 18 residues. Germline V CDR1 and CDR2: LNHNV, YYDKDF (reference sequence). Sequenced material consisted of expressed TCRB transcripts (all of the isolated RNA was reverse transcribed). Profiling relied on immunoSEQ multiplex PCR, and the TCRdb table lists in-frame clones only, not all of them. The data show hundreds of thousands of clones, about 30% seen once.

Sequencing input: naive CD4+ T cells from blood. The sequence derives from a man younger than 35 in good health. J is TRBJ2-1 and V is TRBV15, with TRBD2 matching 13 bases. The CDR3 bases are TGTGCCACCAGCGGGAGCTTTGGGACTAGCGGGGAATACAATGAGCAGTTCTTC. Its translation is CATSGSFGTSGEYNEQFF.